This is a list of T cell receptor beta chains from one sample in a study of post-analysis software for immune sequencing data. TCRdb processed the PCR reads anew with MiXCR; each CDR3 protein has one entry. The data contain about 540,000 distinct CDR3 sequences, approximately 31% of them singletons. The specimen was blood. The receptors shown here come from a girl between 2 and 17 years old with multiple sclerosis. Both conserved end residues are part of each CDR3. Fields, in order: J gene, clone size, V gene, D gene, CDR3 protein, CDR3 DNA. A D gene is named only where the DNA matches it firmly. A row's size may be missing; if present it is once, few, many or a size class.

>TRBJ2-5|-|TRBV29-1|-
CSAQEGWETQYF
TGCAGCGCCCAAGAAGGGTGGGAGACCCAGTACTTC
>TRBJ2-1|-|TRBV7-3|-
CASSSASEGHNEQFF
TGTGCCAGCAGCTCAGCGAGCGAGGGCCACAATGAGCAGTTCTTC
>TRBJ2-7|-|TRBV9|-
CASSVGGGEQYF
TGTGCCAGCAGCGTAGGGGGTGGCGAGCAGTACTTC
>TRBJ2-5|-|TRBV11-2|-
CASSLEGGIQETQYF
TGTGCCAGCAGCTTAGAGGGGGGAATACAAGAGACCCAGTACTTC
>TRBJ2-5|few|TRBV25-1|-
CASSEPRGAQETQYF
TGTGCCAGCAGTGAACCCCGCGGGGCCCAAGAGACCCAGTACTTC
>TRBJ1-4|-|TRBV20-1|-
CSAPIQVNEKLFF
TGCAGTGCTCCCATACAGGTTAATGAAAAACTGTTTTTT
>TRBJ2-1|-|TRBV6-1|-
CASNMDGSSYNEQFF
TGTGCCAGCAACATGGACGGGAGCTCCTACAATGAGCAGTTCTTC
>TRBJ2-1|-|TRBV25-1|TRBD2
CASSERTSGGAAGPRYNEQIF
TGTGCCAGCAGTGAACGGACTAGCGGGGGGGCCGCGGGACCCAGATACAATGAGCAGATCTTC
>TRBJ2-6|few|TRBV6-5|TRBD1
CASSYTYRGSGANVLTF
TGTGCCAGCAGTTACACCTACAGGGGATCTGGGGCCAACGTCCTGACTTTC
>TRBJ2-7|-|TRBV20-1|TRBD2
CSARYTSGSLDEQYF
TGCAGTGCTAGATATACTAGCGGGTCCCTCGACGAGCAGTACTTC
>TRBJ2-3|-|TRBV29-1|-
CSVAETDTRYF
TGCAGCGTTGCAGAAACAGATACGCGGTATTTT
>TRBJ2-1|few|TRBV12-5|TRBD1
CASGSDRANEQFF
TGTGCTAGTGGTTCGGACAGGGCCAATGAGCAGTTCTTC
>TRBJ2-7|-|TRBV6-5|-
CASSPRQGGYEQYF
TGTGCCAGCAGTCCCCGACAGGGAGGGTACGAGCAGTACTTC
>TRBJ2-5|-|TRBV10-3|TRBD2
CAISAASGGKETQYF
TGTGCCATCAGCGCCGCTAGCGGGGGCAAAGAGACCCAGTACTTC
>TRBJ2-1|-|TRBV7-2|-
CASSQGGYPNDNEQFF
TGTGCCAGCAGCCAAGGGGGTTACCCAAACGATAATGAGCAGTTCTTC
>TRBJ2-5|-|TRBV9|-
CASSAQVGGAETQYF
TGTGCCAGCAGCGCCCAAGTCGGGGGTGCAGAGACCCAGTACTTC
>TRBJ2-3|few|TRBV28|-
CASSRAGEGNTDTQYF
TGTGCCAGCAGTCGGGCAGGGGAGGGGAACACAGATACGCAGTATTTT
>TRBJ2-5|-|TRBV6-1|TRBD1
CAGSATGGAETQYF
TGTGCCGGCAGCGCCACAGGGGGCGCGGAGACCCAGTACTTC
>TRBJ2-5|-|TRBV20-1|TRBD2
CSARDPLTSGPGGETQYF
TGCAGTGCTAGAGACCCCCTCACTAGCGGCCCTGGTGGAGAGACCCAGTACTTC
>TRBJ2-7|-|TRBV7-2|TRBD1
CASSLGTALYEQYF
TGTGCCAGCAGCCTAGGGACAGCCCTTTACGAGCAGTACTTC
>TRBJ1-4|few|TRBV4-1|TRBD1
CASSPSEGAREKLFF
TGCGCCAGCAGCCCCTCCGAGGGGGCGAGGGAAAAACTGTTTTTT
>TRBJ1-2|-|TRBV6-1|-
CASSETDPRNYGYTF
TGTGCCAGCAGTGAGACAGACCCAAGGAACTATGGCTACACCTTC
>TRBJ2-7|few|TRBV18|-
CASSTEGDEQYF
TGTGCCAGCTCCACGGAGGGGGACGAGCAGTACTTC
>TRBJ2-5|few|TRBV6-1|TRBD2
CASRRLAGGFQETQYF
TGTGCCAGCAGGAGACTAGCGGGGGGTTTCCAAGAGACCCAGTACTTC
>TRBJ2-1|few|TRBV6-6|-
CASNGVGEQFF
TGTGCCAGCAACGGGGTAGGAGAGCAGTTCTTC
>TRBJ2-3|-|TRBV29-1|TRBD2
CSAYSGAVSTDTQYF
TGCAGCGCCTATAGCGGGGCGGTTAGCACAGATACGCAGTATTTT
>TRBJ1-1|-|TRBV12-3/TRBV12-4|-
CASVLRLNTEAFF
TGTGCCAGCGTCCTGCGGCTGAACACTGAAGCTTTCTTT
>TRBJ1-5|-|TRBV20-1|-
CSAPRESNQPQHF
TGCAGTGCGCCCAGGGAGAGCAATCAGCCCCAGCATTTT
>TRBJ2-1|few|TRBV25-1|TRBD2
CASSLTSGGYEQFF
TGTGCCAGCAGTTTGACTAGCGGGGGATATGAGCAGTTCTTC